The 3 T cell receptor beta chains listed next were all sequenced from one sample in a study of shared clonotypes between healthy human individuals (dated by TCRdb to 2020 to 2021). Library preparation employed the immunoSEQ multiplex PCR assay. TCRdb took this table from immuneACCESS and kept in-frame rearrangements with V and J called. Such tables lack part of the clones; where checked against another copy, unresolved V genes explain under half of the gap, and the rest is unexplained. The table for this sample lists roughly 650,000 clones; around 97% of them were counted only once. The ten largest account for around 0.057% of the sample. Sequenced input: naive CD4+ T cells sorted from blood. The sample's cell subset or site label, in plain terms: CD45RA+ positively selected. The receptors shown here come from a woman in her 30s in good health.

This clone was detected once. The chain joins TRBV5-4 to TRBJ1-1; D ambiguous. The CDR3 has 15 amino acids. The V and J ends lost 5 bases and 6 bases respectively, with 20 bases between them. Germline V gene lookup returns CDR1 SGHNT and CDR2 YYREEE (reference sequence). This CDR3 is CASRHFSTPGAEAFF. CDR3 DNA: TGTGCCAGCAGGCATTTTTCTACCCCTGGGGCTGAAGCTTTCTTT.

The chain couples TRBV2 to TRBJ2-5; D is perhaps TRBD2 (6 bases). The assigned J gene may be wrong: the sequence end matches TRBJ2-7 better. The germline CDR1 and CDR2 sequences are SNHLY and FYNNEI. The CDR3 consists of 14 residues. CDR3 DNA sequence: TGTGCCAGCGGGCGACGGGGGAGCTCCTACGAGCAGTACTTC. This gives the protein CASGRRGSSYEQYF.

This clone was recorded only once. The chain uses TRBV20-1 and TRBJ2-7, with 7 bases matching TRBD2. The CDR3 length is 11 residues. Germline CDR1 and CDR2: DFQATT and SNEGSKA (reference sequence). V lost 6 bases to trimming and J lost 11 bases; unmatched junction nucleotides: 10. CDR3 residues: CSATPRREKYF. CDR3 DNA sequence: TGCAGTGCAACCCCCCGGCGGGAGAAGTACTTC.